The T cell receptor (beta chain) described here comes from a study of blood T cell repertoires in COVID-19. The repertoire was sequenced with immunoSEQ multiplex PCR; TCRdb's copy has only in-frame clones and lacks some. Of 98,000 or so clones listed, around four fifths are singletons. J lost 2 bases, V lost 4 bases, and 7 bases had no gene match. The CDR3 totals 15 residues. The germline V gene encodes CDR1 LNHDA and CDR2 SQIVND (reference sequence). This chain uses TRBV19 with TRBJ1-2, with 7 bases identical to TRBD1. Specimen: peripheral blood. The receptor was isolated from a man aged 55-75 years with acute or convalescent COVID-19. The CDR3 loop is CASSKTGTANYGYTF. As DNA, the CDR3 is TGTGCCAGTAGTAAAACCGGGACAGCAAACTATGGCTACACCTTC.